The 3 T cell receptor beta chains given below trace back to one sample, sequenced in a study of blood T cells in healthy people across ages. Alongside a J-beta primer mix, a sample-barcoded 5' primer served in a second PCR lasting roughly 6 to 11 cycles. From the 5' RACE reads, TCRdb called clonotypes with MiXCR, one entry per CDR3 protein. The table lists around 2 million distinct CDR3 sequences, more than 35% of them singletons. Sequencing was done on a sample of blood. All receptors derive from a human donor in good health.

This rearrangement joins TRBV20-1 to TRBJ1-4, with D possibly matching TRBD1 (6 bases). V lost 0 bases and J lost 7, with 12 bases in between. Germline CDR1 reads DFQATT; CDR2 reads SNEGSKA (reference sequence). The CDR3 is 14 amino acids. This chain's CDR3 is CSARDTGLSEKLFF. Written as DNA, the CDR3 is TGCAGTGCTAGAGACACAGGGCTCTCTGAAAAACTGTTTTTT.

As for this clonotype: A much larger clone differs by one base, so this may be a read error. The chain is built from TRBV20-1 and TRBJ2-1; no reliable D call. Looked up from germline, CDR1 is DFQATT and CDR2 is SNEGSKA (reference sequence). The CDR3 runs to 11 residues. The CDR3 nucleotides read TGCGGTGCGGATTTTTACAATGAGCAGTTCTTC. This sequence encodes CGADFYNEQFF.

This chain links TRBV11-2 with TRBJ2-1; D is undetermined. V was shortened by 3 bases and J by 10 bases, with 22 bases between the two germline ends. Germline V CDR1 and CDR2: SGHAT, FQNNGV. The CDR3 consists of 16 residues. The CDR3 here is CASSFRRLGITREQFF. CDR3 sequence (DNA): TGTGCCAGCAGCTTTAGAAGGTTAGGGATCACCCGCGAGCAGTTCTTC.